Below are 29 T cell receptor beta chains sequenced from a single sample in a study of identical twins. From the 5' RACE reads, TCRdb called clonotypes with MiXCR, one entry per CDR3 protein. The sample consists of just under 550,000 distinct CDR3 sequences, 15% of them appearing once. These data were also reused for a study on yellow fever vaccine responses in identical twins.

The source material was CD4+ T cells sorted from blood. The receptors shown here come from a woman between 18 and 29 years old in good health.

On this clonotype: A read error may produce the germline difference seen at one junction end. The chain recombines TRBV12-3 or TRBV12-4 with TRBJ1-5; 8 bases align to TRBD1. The CDR3 consists of 14 residues. CDR3 in amino acids: CASSPTGVHQLQHF. The CDR3 region has the DNA TGTGCCAGCAGCCCGACAGGGGTGCATCAGCTCCAGCATTTT.

This clonotype was counted a few times. The V gene is TRBV7-2, the J gene TRBJ1-2, with D uncertain. Trimming pared 5 bases from V and 8 bases from J, leaving 15 bases between. The CDR3 spans 13 residues. Germline V gene lookup returns CDR1 SGHTA and CDR2 FQGNSA. CDR3 nucleotide sequence: TGTGCCAGCAGCGAATCCCGAATCGGGGGCTACACCTTC. It specifies CASSESRIGGYTF.

This clonotype was counted between two and nine times. The CDR3 DNA sequence: TGTGCCAGCAGACTCCGGGACAGGGCGGGCGAGCAGTACTTC. Residues: CASRLRDRAGEQYF. The chain has TRBV12-3 or TRBV12-4 and TRBJ2-7, with TRBD1 matching over 9 bases. This CDR3 spans 14 amino acids. The ends lost 6 bases at V and 6 bases at J; junction bases unmatched: 9.

This clonotype was detected a few times. The gene calls are TRBV25-1 and TRBJ1-2; a possible D gene is TRBD1 (5 bases). V was shortened by 3 bases and J by 4 bases, with 12 bases between the two germline ends. CDR1 and CDR2 from the germline V gene are MGHDK and SYGVNS. The CDR3 is 14 residues long. CDR3 bases: TGTGCCAGCAGTGAGGCAGGGTCTGGCTATGGCTACACCTTC. It is translated as CASSEAGSGYGYTF.

CDR3 sequence: CASSAPWGTTNEKLFF. The DNA of the CDR3 is TGCGCCAGCAGTGCCCCTTGGGGGACAACTAATGAAAAACTGTTTTTT. V is TRBV10-2 and J is TRBJ1-4; D possibly corresponds to TRBD1 (5 bases). The CDR3 has 16 residues. Germline assignment: CDR1 WSHSY and CDR2 SAAADI. Trimming removed 4 bases from V and 0 bases from J, with 12 bases in between.

The chain carries TRBV10-3 and TRBJ2-1; D may be TRBD2 (6 bases). The CDR3 length is 16 residues. Germline V CDR1 and CDR2: ENHRY, SYGVKD. V was pared by 6 bases and J by 0 bases, with 15 bases between. The DNA for the CDR3 is TGTGCCATCAGGGGCCCAGGGACTTCCTCCTACAATGAGCAGTTCTTC. Translated, it gives CAIRGPGTSSYNEQFF.

For this clonotype: Given a much more abundant clone one base away, this may be a read error. This chain connects TRBV12-3 or TRBV12-4 to TRBJ2-3; D remains unclear. This CDR3 region has 13 residues. Trimming pared 7 bases from V and 4 bases from J, leaving 12 bases between. CDR3 in DNA: TGTGCCAGCAATTTGAGTATTCCAGATACGCAGTATTTT. Residues: CASNLSIPDTQYF.

The chain links TRBV7-8 to TRBJ1-1; D is perhaps TRBD1 (6 bases). Trimming removed 2 bases at V and 1 base at J, with 14 bases between. CDR3 length: 16 residues. Germline-derived CDR1 and CDR2 are SGHVS and FQNEAQ. CDR3 sequence reads: CASSLFRRGTNTEAFF. CDR3 DNA: TGTGCCAGCAGCTTATTTCGGAGGGGGACGAACACTGAAGCTTTCTTT.

This clonotype was observed a handful of times. This chain connects TRBV15 to TRBJ2-6; D unclear. The germline V gene has CDR1 LNHNV and CDR2 YYDKDF (reference sequence). This CDR3 region has 17 residues. The germline V and J ends were trimmed by 1 base and 0 bases, with 10 bases remaining between them. CDR3 region: CATSRASIGSGANVLTF. The CDR3 DNA sequence: TGTGCCACCAGCAGAGCATCTATAGGCTCTGGGGCCAACGTCCTGACTTTC. The full variable domain, completed using reference TRBV15 and TRBJ2-6, is DAMVIQNPRYQVTQFGKPVTLSCSQTLNHNVMYWYQQKSSQAPKLLFHYYDKDFNNEADTPDNFQSRRPNTSFCFLDIRSPGLGDTAMYLCATSRASIGSGANVLTFGAGSRLTVL.

This clonotype was seen only a few times. The chain carries TRBV28 and TRBJ2-1; possible D gene TRBD2, 7 bases. V was trimmed by 6 bases and J by 7 bases, leaving 19 bases between them. CDR1 is MDHEN, CDR2 SYDVKM, per germline. The CDR3 contains 15 residues. The CDR3 here is CASRDGGGLRNEQFF. CDR3 nucleotides: TGTGCCAGCAGAGATGGGGGGGGGCTGAGAAATGAGCAGTTCTTC.

This clonotype was recorded many times. The chain links TRBV25-1 to TRBJ2-5; 7 nucleotides line up with TRBD2. Trimming took 8 bases from V and 2 from J; bases not matched to a gene: 5. The CDR3 has 13 residues. In germline, CDR1 is MGHDK, CDR2 SYGVNS. The CDR3 DNA reads as TGTGCCAGCGGGGGGGGGACGCAAGAGACCCAGTACTTC. Protein product: CASGGGTQETQYF. The full variable domain, completed using reference TRBV25-1 and TRBJ2-5, is EADIYQTPRYLVIGTGKKITLECSQTMGHDKMYWYQQDPGMELHLIHYSYGVNSTEKGDLSSESTVSRIRTEHFPLTLESARPSHTSQYLCASGGGTQETQYFGPGTRLLVL.

This clonotype has more than one count but fewer than ten. The chain's CDR3 is CSASGQHQETQYF. DNA for the CDR3: TGCAGTGCTAGTGGGCAGCACCAAGAGACCCAGTACTTC. The V gene is TRBV20-1, the J gene TRBJ2-5; the D is unclear. Trimming cost V 3 bases and J 0 bases, with 8 bases left between them. This CDR3 spans 13 amino acids. Germline V gene sequence: CDR1 DFQATT, CDR2 SNEGSKA (reference sequence).

This clonotype was observed a few times. The CDR3 DNA follows: TGTGCCAGCAGCCAGAAGGGGGTCTTGGCTTCACCCCTCCACTTT. It translates to CASSQKGVLASPLHF. This rearrangement joins TRBV3-1 to TRBJ1-6, with D maybe TRBD1 (6 bases). CDR1 and CDR2 from the germline V gene are LGHDT and YNNKEL (reference sequence). The CDR3 totals 15 residues. Trimming stripped 3 bases from V and 9 bases from J, with 15 bases between.

This clonotype has only a few counts. V gene TRBV2 combines with J gene TRBJ1-1; D might be TRBD1 (5 bases). The CDR3 loop spans 14 amino acids. The ends were cut back, 10 bases at V and 2 bases at J, with 17 bases in the middle. Germline V gene lookup returns CDR1 SNHLY and CDR2 FYNNEI. The CDR3 sequence is CATFPGRINTEAFF. The CDR3, as DNA: TGTGCCACCTTCCCGGGACGCATAAACACTGAAGCTTTCTTT.

The chain joins TRBV10-3 to TRBJ1-1; D uncertain. CDR3 size: 13 residues. Per the germline V gene, CDR1 is ENHRY and CDR2 is SYGVKD. Trimming took 4 bases from V and 1 from J, leaving 7 bases between them. The CDR3 nucleotides read TGTGCCATCAGTGGAGGCCAGAACACTGAAGCTTTCTTT. Protein product: CAISGGQNTEAFF.

This clonotype was counted a few times. The V call is TRBV19, the J call TRBJ2-7, with 7 bases matching TRBD1. CDR3 length: 13 amino acids. J was trimmed by 4 bases and V by 4 bases; bases with no gene match: 4. The germline CDR1 and CDR2 sequences are LNHDA and SQIVND (reference sequence). CDR3 nucleotides: TGTGCCAGTAGTACCGGGACAGTATACGAGCAGTACGTC. It specifies CASSTGTVYEQYV.

The V gene is TRBV9, the J gene TRBJ2-5; D is ambiguous. Per germline, CDR1 SGDLS and CDR2 YYNGEE. This CDR3 region has 13 residues. V was trimmed by 4 bases and J by 4 bases, leaving 11 bases between them. The CDR3 reads CASSPPNLETQYF. CDR3 in DNA: TGTGCCAGCAGCCCCCCCAATCTAGAGACCCAGTACTTC.

This clonotype was seen more than once but under ten times. The J gene is TRBJ2-1, the V gene TRBV5-1; 13 bases align to TRBD2. Germline loops: CDR1 SGHRS, CDR2 YFSETQ. The CDR3 has 15 amino acids. V trimming: 6 bases; J trimming: 4 bases; junction bases outside the gene matches: 4. CDR3 protein: CASKPLAGGYNEQFF. The CDR3 DNA is TGCGCCAGCAAACCACTAGCGGGAGGGTACAATGAGCAGTTCTTC.

V and J are TRBV6-5 and TRBJ2-3; tentative D call: TRBD2 (5 bases). V lost 4 bases to trimming and J lost 1 base, with 15 bases between them. This CDR3 has 16 amino acids. Germline V gene lookup returns CDR1 MNHEY and CDR2 SVGAGI. The CDR3 region is CASSSLLDRGTDTQYF. CDR3 DNA sequence: TGTGCCAGCAGTTCCCTACTAGACCGGGGCACAGATACGCAGTATTTT.

The chain joins TRBV27 to TRBJ2-2, with D maybe TRBD2 (5 bases). Germline CDR1 reads MNHEY; CDR2 reads SMNVEV (reference sequence). The CDR3 is 12 residues long. V was pared by 5 bases and J by 13 bases, with 14 bases between. The CDR3: CASSPGLPRLFF. The CDR3, as DNA: TGTGCCAGCAGTCCAGGACTCCCGCGGCTGTTTTTT.

This clonotype was seen only a few times. This chain uses TRBV4-1 with TRBJ2-5; D is possibly TRBD1 or TRBD2 (5 bases each). Germline CDR1 MGHRA, CDR2 YSYEKL. The CDR3 covers 16 residues. The germline V and J ends were trimmed by 3 bases and 0 bases, with 14 bases remaining between them. CDR3 sequence: CASSQTGPMYQETQYF. CDR3 DNA sequence: TGCGCCAGCAGCCAGACGGGACCTATGTACCAAGAGACCCAGTACTTC.

The chain uses TRBV5-1 and TRBJ1-1, with TRBD1 matching 8 bases. In germline, CDR1 is SGHRS, CDR2 YFSETQ. Unmatched junction bases numbered 7, after V lost 4 bases and J lost 8 bases. The CDR3 length is 13 residues. The CDR3 DNA reads TGCGCCAGCAGCACCCCAGACAGGGGAGAAGCTTTCTTT. Protein: CASSTPDRGEAFF.

The rearrangement uses TRBV12-3 or TRBV12-4 and TRBJ1-2; D is possibly TRBD1 (5 bases). This CDR3 has 12 amino acids. Trimming removed 6 bases at V and 8 bases at J, with 13 bases between. The CDR3 sequence: CASRIGAHGYTF. The CDR3 DNA is TGTGCCAGCAGAATCGGGGCCCACGGCTACACCTTC.

The rearrangement links TRBV10-2 to TRBJ2-1, with 8 bases identical to TRBD2. Germline-derived CDR1 and CDR2 are WSHSY and SAAADI. V lost 1 base to trimming and J lost 7 bases; unmatched junction nucleotides: 6. The CDR3 contains 15 residues. The CDR3 loop is CASSELGAGGNEQFF. The CDR3 nucleotides read TGCGCCAGCAGTGAGTTGGGGGCGGGAGGTAATGAGCAGTTCTTC.

This clonotype was seen a handful of times. V usage is TRBV7-2 and J usage is TRBJ1-3, with D possibly being TRBD1 (5 bases). CDR1 is SGHTA, CDR2 FQGNSA, per germline. CDR3 size: 16 residues. V lost 5 bases and J lost 2, with 16 bases in between. Written as DNA, the CDR3 is TGTGCCAGCAGCCCAGGTCGTAGGGGACCTGGAAACACCATATATTTT. Translation gives CASSPGRRGPGNTIYF.

This clonotype was counted a few times. The chain links TRBV6-5 to TRBJ1-1; D is ambiguous. V lost 0 bases and J 1 base, leaving 9 bases between the germline ends. Looked up from germline, CDR1 is MNHEY and CDR2 is SVGAGI. CDR3 length equals 15 residues. The CDR3 spells CASSYSRVGNTEAFF. DNA for the CDR3: TGTGCCAGCAGTTACTCGAGGGTTGGGAACACTGAAGCTTTCTTT.

The chain has TRBV10-3 and TRBJ2-3; tentatively, D is TRBD2 (5 bases). The length of the CDR3 is 15 residues. Trimming left V 6 bases short and J 1 base short, with 14 bases between. CDR1 ENHRY and CDR2 SYGVKD come from the germline V gene. In DNA, the CDR3 is TGTGCCATCAGAAATACCGGGATCGGCACAGATACGCAGTATTTT. It encodes CAIRNTGIGTDTQYF.

This clonotype was found a few times. The chain recombines TRBV10-3 with TRBJ2-5; 14 nucleotides agree with TRBD2. The CDR3 extends over 14 amino acids. V shed 8 bases, J shed 3 bases, and the junction held 2 bases outside the gene matches. Germline V gene lookup returns CDR1 ENHRY and CDR2 SYGVKD. CDR3 DNA sequence: TGTGCCATCGGGACTAGCGGGAGTGAAGAGACCCAGTACTTC. Translated, it gives CAIGTSGSEETQYF.

This clonotype was counted ten times or more. V is TRBV4-1 and J is TRBJ1-1; TRBD1 might be the D (5 bases). Between the trimmed V and J ends, which lost 2 bases and 0 bases, there was a span of 25 bases. This CDR3 contains 20 residues. The germline gives CDR1 MGHRA, CDR2 YSYEKL. In DNA form, the CDR3 reads TGCGCCAGCAGCCAACCGCGCGCGGCGCTTGACAGTGTCATGAACACTGAAGCTTTCTTT. Translated: CASSQPRAALDSVMNTEAFF.